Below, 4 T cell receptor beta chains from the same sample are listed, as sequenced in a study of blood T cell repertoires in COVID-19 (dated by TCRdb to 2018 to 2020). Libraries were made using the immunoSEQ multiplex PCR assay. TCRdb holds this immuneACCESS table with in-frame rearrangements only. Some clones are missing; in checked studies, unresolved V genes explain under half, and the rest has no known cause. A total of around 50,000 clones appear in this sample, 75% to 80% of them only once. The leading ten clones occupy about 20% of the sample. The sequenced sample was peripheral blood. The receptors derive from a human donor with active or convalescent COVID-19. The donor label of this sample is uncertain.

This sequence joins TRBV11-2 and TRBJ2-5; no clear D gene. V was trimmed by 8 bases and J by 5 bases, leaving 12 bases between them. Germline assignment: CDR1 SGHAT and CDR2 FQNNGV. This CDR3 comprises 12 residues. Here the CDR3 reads CASSFARETQYF. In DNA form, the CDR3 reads TGTGCCAGCTCATTTGCTCGGGAGACCCAGTACTTC.

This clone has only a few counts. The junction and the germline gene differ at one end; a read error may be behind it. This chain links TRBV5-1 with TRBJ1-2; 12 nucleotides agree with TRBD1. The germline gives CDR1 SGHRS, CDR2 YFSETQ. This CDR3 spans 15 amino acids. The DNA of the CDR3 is TGCGCCAGCAGTCCGGGACAGGGGGCCTATTATGGTTACACCTTC. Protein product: CASSPGQGAYYGYTF.

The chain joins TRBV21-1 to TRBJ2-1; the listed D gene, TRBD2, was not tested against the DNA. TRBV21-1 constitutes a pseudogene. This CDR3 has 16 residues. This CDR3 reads CASSKVERETHNEQFF. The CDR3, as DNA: TGTGCCAGCAGCAAAGTTGAGCGAGAGACCCACAATGAGCAGTTCTTC.

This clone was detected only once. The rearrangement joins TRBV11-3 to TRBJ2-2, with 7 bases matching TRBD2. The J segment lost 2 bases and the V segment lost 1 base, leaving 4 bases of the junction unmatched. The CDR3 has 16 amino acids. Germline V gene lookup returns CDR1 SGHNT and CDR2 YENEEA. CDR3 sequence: CASSLVGGFNTGELFF. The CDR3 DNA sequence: TGTGCCAGCAGCTTAGTGGGGGGGTTTAACACCGGGGAGCTGTTTTTT.